These T cell receptor beta chains were read from a single sample in a study of shared clonotypes between healthy human individuals. Profiled with immunoSEQ multiplex PCR; TCRdb holds only in-frame clones, not every one. The table shows hundreds of thousands of clones, with approximately 79% occurring only once. Material: memory CD4+ T cells sorted from blood. These receptors were obtained from a woman in her 30s in good health. Each CDR3 is given with its conserved first and last residue. A D gene is named only where the DNA matches it firmly. The listing skips clone size in some rows; elsewhere it reads once, few, many or a size class.

v_gene,j_gene,d_gene,abundance,CDR3aa,CDR3nt
TRBV29-1,TRBJ1-1,-,-,CSIAGSTEAFF,TGCAGTATCGCGGGGAGCACTGAAGCTTTCTTT
TRBV5-1,TRBJ2-7,TRBD2,-,CASSPRTSGYTKDEQYF,TGCGCCAGCAGCCCCAGGACTAGCGGGTACACAAAGGACGAGCAGTACTTC
TRBV19,TRBJ1-1,TRBD1,-,CASVTGTGVSYTEAFF,TGTGCCAGTGTGACCGGGACAGGGGTTAGTTACACTGAAGCTTTCTTT
TRBV28,TRBJ1-2,TRBD1,-,CASSFVTGNYGYTF,TGTGCCAGCAGTTTCGTGACAGGGAACTATGGCTACACCTTC
TRBV2,TRBJ1-2,-,many,CASSVQGRINYGYTF,TGTGCCAGCAGTGTACAGGGTCGTATAAACTATGGCTACACCTTC
TRBV10-1,TRBJ2-5,-,-,CASSETLYEAQYF,TGCGCCAGCAGTGAGACGTTATACGAGGCCCAGTACTTC
TRBV28,TRBJ2-7,TRBD2,-,CASSLAGGVYEQYF,TGTGCCAGCAGTCTCGCGGGGGGGGTCTACGAGCAGTACTTC
TRBV20-1,TRBJ2-3,-,few,CSAPWIDTQYF,TGCAGTGCTCCGTGGATAGATACGCAGTATTTT
TRBV5-1,TRBJ1-3,-,-,CASSLFGGQWDSGNTIYF,TGCGCCAGCAGCTTGTTCGGGGGCCAATGGGACTCTGGAAACACCATATATTTT
TRBV5-4,TRBJ2-6,TRBD1,few,CASSTGGSGANVLTF,TGTGCCAGCAGCACAGGGGGCTCTGGGGCCAACGTCCTGACTTTC
TRBV29-1,TRBJ2-3,-,-,CSGAGSTDTQYF,TGCAGCGGTGCGGGGAGCACAGATACGCAGTATTTT
TRBV28,TRBJ2-7,-,-,CASSLNRGGYEQYF,TGTGCCAGCAGTTTAAACAGGGGGGGATACGAGCAGTACTTC
TRBV6-5,TRBJ1-2,-,-,CAISDQGIYGYTF,TGTGCCATCAGTGATCAAGGGATTTATGGCTACACCTTC
TRBV19,TRBJ1-5,-,few,CASSPSGRRDLQPQHF,TGTGCCAGTAGTCCCTCAGGACGGAGGGATCTTCAGCCCCAGCATTTT
TRBV19,TRBJ2-5,-,-,CASAAAGWQTQYF,TGTGCCAGTGCGGCCGCAGGGTGGCAGACCCAGTACTTC
TRBV5-4,TRBJ2-7,TRBD2,-,CASSLGGGSPSYEQYF,TGTGCCAGCAGCTTGGGAGGCGGGAGCCCCTCCTACGAGCAGTACTTC